These 29 T cell receptor beta chains originate from one sample sequenced in a study of blood T cell repertoires in COVID-19. Clones were read by immunoSEQ multiplex PCR, and TCRdb kept only the in-frame ones, dropping some. This table holds about 55,000 clones, under 90% found once. Source material: peripheral blood. The source is a man older than 75 with COVID-19, enrolled during active disease.

This rearrangement joins TRBV5-5 to TRBJ2-2; a weak D match, TRBD1 (5 bases). Deletions cut 0 bases from V and 0 bases from J, with 9 bases between. This CDR3 is 16 amino acids long. From germline, CDR1 is SGHKS and CDR2 YYEKEE (reference sequence). CDR3 protein: CASSLEAGTNTGELFF. CDR3 DNA sequence: TGTGCCAGCAGCTTGGAGGCAGGGACGAACACCGGGGAGCTGTTTTTT.

This chain uses TRBV6-5 with TRBJ1-2; D ambiguous. In germline, CDR1 is MNHEY, CDR2 SVGAGI. The CDR3 contains 12 residues. The V end was cut by 7 bases, the J end by 3 bases, with 9 bases between. The chain's CDR3 is CASTVRDYGYTF. The CDR3 nucleotides are TGTGCCAGCACCGTCCGGGACTATGGCTACACCTTC.

V and J are TRBV18 and TRBJ1-2; D is perhaps TRBD1 (5 bases). This CDR3 is built from 15 residues. Germline CDR1 KGHSH, CDR2 LQKENI. Trimming cost V 4 bases and J 2 bases, with 14 bases left between them. The CDR3 sequence is CASSHPKEGNYGYTF. CDR3 DNA: TGTGCCAGCTCACACCCGAAGGAGGGGAACTATGGCTACACCTTC.

This chain connects TRBV7-9 to TRBJ1-6, with 7 bases fitting TRBD1. Germline V gene lookup returns CDR1 SEHNR and CDR2 FQNEAQ (reference sequence). There are 14 residues in the CDR3. With 10 bases clipped from V and 8 bases from J, the junction kept 11 bases outside the gene matches. The CDR3 coding sequence is TGTGCCACCCAGGGGGACCTACCCGATTCACCCCTCCACTTT. Residues: CATQGDLPDSPLHF.

The rearrangement uses TRBV7-2 and TRBJ2-1; maybe TRBD2 (6 bases). There are 17 residues in the CDR3. V lost 0 bases and J lost 0, with 12 bases in between. CDR1 and CDR2 (germline): SGHTA, FQGNSA. CDR3 residues: CASSLALASSSYNEQFF. CDR3 coding DNA: TGTGCCAGCAGCTTAGCGCTAGCGTCGAGCTCCTACAATGAGCAGTTCTTC.

The V gene is TRBV11-3, the J gene TRBJ2-3; 7 nucleotides agree with TRBD1. With 5 bases clipped from V and 3 bases from J, the junction kept 2 bases outside the gene matches. The CDR3 covers 13 residues. Germline V gene data show CDR1 as SGHNT and CDR2 as YENEEA. CDR3 sequence reads: CASSHRGTDTQYF. DNA of the CDR3: TGTGCCAGCAGCCACAGGGGTACAGATACGCAGTATTTT.

This chain links TRBV7-9 with TRBJ2-1, with D possibly matching TRBD1 (6 bases). CDR3 length: 14 residues. Germline V gives CDR1 SEHNR, CDR2 FQNEAQ (reference sequence). V was pared by 1 base and J by 5 bases, with 9 bases between. CDR3 protein: CASSLGTADNEQFF. In DNA form, the CDR3 reads TGTGCCAGCAGCTTAGGGACAGCCGACAATGAGCAGTTCTTC. Variable domain in full (rest from reference TRBV7-9 and TRBJ2-1): DTGVSQNPRHKITKRGQNVTFRCDPISEHNRLYWYRQTLGQGPEFLTYFQNEAQLEKSRLLSDRFSAERPKGSFSTLEIQRTEQGDSAMYLCASSLGTADNEQFFGPGTRLTVL.

The rearrangement joins TRBV27 to TRBJ1-1, with D possibly matching TRBD1 (5 bases). The CDR3 runs to 14 residues. V lost 3 bases, J lost 0 bases, and 8 bases lay in between. The germline V gene has CDR1 MNHEY and CDR2 SMNVEV (reference sequence). CDR3 DNA: TGTGCCAGCAGTTTGCAGGGCTTGAACACTGAAGCTTTCTTT. Its translation is CASSLQGLNTEAFF.

This chain connects TRBV5-6 to TRBJ2-7; D possibly corresponds to TRBD2 (5 bases). V was trimmed by 0 bases and J by 7 bases, leaving 14 bases between them. Germline lookup yields CDR1 SGHDT and CDR2 YYEEEE. The CDR3 has 14 residues. The DNA for the CDR3 is TGTGCCAGCAGCTTGGAGAGAAGAGGGTTGGAGCAGTACGTC. Translated, it gives CASSLERRGLEQYV.

The rearrangement uses TRBV5-5 and TRBJ2-1; 10 bases map to TRBD2. The CDR3 totals 16 residues. Losses at the gene ends were 4 bases for V and 1 base for J; bases not matched to a gene: 5. Per germline, CDR1 SGHKS and CDR2 YYEKEE (reference sequence). CDR3 sequence (DNA): TGTGCCAGCAGCAAGGGACTAGCGCAATCCTACAATGAGCAGTTCTTC. Protein: CASSKGLAQSYNEQFF.

This clone was observed a few times. This chain uses TRBV5-1 with TRBJ2-1, with 12 positions matching TRBD2. The germline CDR1 and CDR2 sequences are SGHRS and YFSETQ. The CDR3 is made up of 15 amino acids. V lost 4 bases to trimming and J lost 5 bases; unmatched junction nucleotides: 4. CDR3 coding DNA: TGCGCCAGCAGCCGGACTAGCGGGACTCACAATGAGCAGTTCTTC. Its protein is CASSRTSGTHNEQFF.

The genes are TRBV19 and TRBJ2-5, with D tentatively TRBD1 (6 bases). Germline V gene sequence: CDR1 LNHDA, CDR2 SQIVND (reference sequence). The CDR3 covers 14 residues. V dropped 0 bases and J dropped 3 bases, with 8 bases sitting between them. The CDR3 nucleotides are TGTGCCAGTAGTATAGATTCAGGGGAAGAGACCCAGTACTTC. It yields the protein CASSIDSGEETQYF.

The chain has TRBV29-1 and TRBJ2-1; the D gene is possibly TRBD2 (5 bases). CDR1 and CDR2 (germline): SQVTM, ANQGSEA. The CDR3 loop spans 15 amino acids. Trimming cost V 4 bases and J 0 bases, with 13 bases left between them. In DNA, the CDR3 is TGCAGCGTTGCGGTACAGCGGAGCTCCTACAATGAGCAGTTCTTC. It is translated as CSVAVQRSSYNEQFF.

The V call is TRBV7-2, the J call TRBJ2-7; 7 bases map to TRBD2. The CDR3 is 14 residues long. Looked up from germline, CDR1 is SGHTA and CDR2 is FQGNSA. V lost 1 base to trimming and J lost 4 bases; unmatched junction nucleotides: 4. CDR3 amino acids: CASSLVSGVYEQYF. The CDR3, as DNA: TGTGCCAGCAGCTTAGTCAGCGGGGTATACGAGCAGTACTTC.

The rearrangement links TRBV3-1 (or the pseudogene TRBV3-2) to TRBJ1-1; D ambiguous. This CDR3 is built from 14 residues. The germline V gene has CDR1 LGHDT and CDR2 YNNKEL (reference sequence). The ends were cut back, 0 bases at V and 10 bases at J, with 15 bases in the middle. CDR3 nucleotide sequence: TGTGCCAGCAGCCAAGATGTTTCCGGAGGAAGAGCTTTCTTT. Its protein is CASSQDVSGGRAFF.

The chain joins TRBV14 to TRBJ1-1; D possibly corresponds to TRBD1 (6 bases). V was clipped by 2 bases and J by 3 bases, with 16 bases between them. The CDR3 spans 16 residues. Per the germline V gene, CDR1 is SGHDN and CDR2 is FVKESK. In DNA form, the CDR3 reads TGTGCCAGCAGCCAACTAACGGGAGGGGGGGACACTGAAGCTTTCTTT. It translates to CASSQLTGGGDTEAFF.

V is TRBV4-1 and J is TRBJ2-7, with TRBD1 as a possible D gene (6 bases). The V end lost 1 base, the J end lost 1 base, and 8 bases lay between the germline ends. This CDR3 spans 14 amino acids. Germline V CDR1 and CDR2: MGHRA, YSYEKL. CDR3 nucleotide sequence: TGCGCCAGCAGCCAAGGAGGGGGATCCTACGAGCAGTACTTC. The encoded protein is CASSQGGGSYEQYF.

The rearrangement joins TRBV3-1 (or the pseudogene TRBV3-2) to TRBJ1-1; D is unclear. CDR3 length: 14 amino acids. Germline V gene lookup returns CDR1 LGHDT and CDR2 YNNKEL (reference sequence). V was cut by 4 bases and J by 1 base, with 10 bases left in between. CDR3 nucleotides: TGTGCCAGCAGCCCCAGGCGGGAGAACACTGAAGCTTTCTTT. Protein product: CASSPRRENTEAFF.

The gene calls are TRBV7-8 and TRBJ1-3, with TRBD1 as a possible D gene (5 bases). Germline V gene sequence: CDR1 SGHVS, CDR2 FQNEAQ. Trimming cost V 6 bases and J 0 bases, with 15 bases left between them. This CDR3 has 16 residues. CDR3 region: CASSRGRGDSGNTIYF. The CDR3 nucleotides are TGTGCCAGCAGTCGCGGACGGGGGGACTCTGGAAACACCATATATTTT.

The V and J genes are TRBV28 and TRBJ2-7; 8 bases line up with TRBD2. CDR1 is MDHEN, CDR2 SYDVKM, per germline. The ends lost 7 bases at V and 2 bases at J; junction bases unmatched: 7. The CDR3 is 14 residues long. CDR3 in DNA: TGTGCCAGCACCCAAAGCGGGAGAACCTACGAGCAGTACTTC. Translated, it gives CASTQSGRTYEQYF.

The chain combines TRBV7-2 with TRBJ2-7, with D maybe TRBD1 (5 bases). Germline values: CDR1 SGHTA, CDR2 FQGNSA. This CDR3 contains 15 residues. Trimming shortened V by 2 bases and J by 4 bases, and 15 bases separated the two germline ends. In DNA, the CDR3 is TGTGCCAGCAGCTTACAGGACACCCCCCAATACGAGCAGTACTTC. This codes for CASSLQDTPQYEQYF.

CDR3 sequence reads: CASRLNSGTTDTQYF. The CDR3 DNA sequence: TGTGCCAGCAGATTAAATAGCGGGACCACAGATACGCAGTATTTT. V is TRBV28 and J is TRBJ2-3; the match to TRBD2 covers 8 bases. The J segment lost 2 bases and the V segment lost 6 bases, leaving 7 bases of the junction unmatched. CDR3 length: 15 amino acids. From germline, CDR1 is MDHEN and CDR2 SYDVKM.

This chain connects TRBV11-3 to TRBJ2-5; 9 nucleotides align to TRBD1. The CDR3 runs 15 residues. Germline CDR1 reads SGHNT; CDR2 reads YENEEA. J was trimmed by 5 bases and V by 1 base; bases with no gene match: 5. In DNA form, the CDR3 reads TGTGCCAGCAGCTTAGGCGGACAGGGGTTTGAGACCCAGTACTTC. This translates into CASSLGGQGFETQYF.

V usage is TRBV2 and J usage is TRBJ1-3; D perhaps matches TRBD1 (6 bases). Germline-derived CDR1 and CDR2 are SNHLY and FYNNEI. There are 13 residues in the CDR3. V was clipped by 7 bases and J by 4 bases, with 11 bases between them. The CDR3 region is CASTGTLGNTIYF. In DNA, the CDR3 is TGTGCCAGCACCGGGACACTCGGAAACACCATATATTTT.

This chain uses TRBV6-6 with TRBJ2-5, with 8 bases aligning to TRBD1. With V trimmed by 5 bases and J by 4 bases, 12 bases remained unmatched. This CDR3 spans 16 amino acids. The V gene's germline CDR1 is MNHNY and CDR2 SVGAGI (reference sequence). CDR3 sequence reads: CASSTQRQGKGETQYF. In nucleotides, the CDR3 is TGTGCCAGCAGTACCCAACGACAGGGGAAGGGAGAGACCCAGTACTTC.

V usage is TRBV27 and J usage is TRBJ1-5; D is unresolved. The CDR3 is 12 amino acids. Trimming removed 6 bases from V and 2 bases from J, with 5 bases in between. CDR1 is MNHEY, CDR2 SMNVEV, per germline (reference sequence). CDR3 residues: CASRGGNQPQHF. CDR3 coding DNA: TGTGCCAGCAGAGGAGGCAATCAGCCCCAGCATTTT.

This chain connects TRBV7-8 to TRBJ1-2, with D perhaps matching TRBD1 (6 bases). Trimming took off 2 bases at V and 4 bases at J, with 20 bases between the two ends. This CDR3 is 17 amino acids long. Germline values: CDR1 SGHVS, CDR2 FQNEAQ. For the CDR3, the DNA is TGTGCCAGCAGCTTAAGGGAGACAGGATCGGGTGGCTATGGCTACACCTTC. Amino acids: CASSLRETGSGGYGYTF.

This chain uses TRBV20-1 with TRBJ1-5, with a possible D match to TRBD1 (5 bases). The CDR3 sequence is 14 residues long. The V end was cut by 3 bases, the J end by 7 bases, with 16 bases between. CDR1 and CDR2 from the germline V gene are DFQATT and SNEGSKA (reference sequence). The CDR3 here is CSASKVGGGQPQHF. The CDR3 bases are TGCAGTGCTAGTAAGGTGGGGGGGGGACAGCCCCAGCATTTT.

V is TRBV12-3 or TRBV12-4 and J is TRBJ2-4; 7 bases map to TRBD1. CDR3 length equals 13 residues. After removal of 7 bases from V and 5 bases from J, the junction contained 5 bases not matched to a gene. The CDR3 loop reads CASTQGVQNIQYF. CDR3 coding DNA: TGTGCCAGCACCCAGGGGGTTCAAAACATTCAGTACTTC.